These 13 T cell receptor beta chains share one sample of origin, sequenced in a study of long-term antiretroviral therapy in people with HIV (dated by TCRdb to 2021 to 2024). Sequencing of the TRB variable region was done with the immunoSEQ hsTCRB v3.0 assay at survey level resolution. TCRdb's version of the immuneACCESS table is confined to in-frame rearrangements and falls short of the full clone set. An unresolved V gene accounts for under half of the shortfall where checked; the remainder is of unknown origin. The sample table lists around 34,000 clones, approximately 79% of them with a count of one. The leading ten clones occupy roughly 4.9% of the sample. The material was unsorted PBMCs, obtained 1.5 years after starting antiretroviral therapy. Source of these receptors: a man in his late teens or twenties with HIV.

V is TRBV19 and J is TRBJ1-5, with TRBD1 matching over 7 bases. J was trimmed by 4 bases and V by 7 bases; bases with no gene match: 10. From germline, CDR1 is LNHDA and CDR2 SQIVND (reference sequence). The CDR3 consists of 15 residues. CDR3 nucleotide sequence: TGTGCCAGTACATCGGGGGACAGATTGAATCAGCCCCAGCATTTT. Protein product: CASTSGDRLNQPQHF.

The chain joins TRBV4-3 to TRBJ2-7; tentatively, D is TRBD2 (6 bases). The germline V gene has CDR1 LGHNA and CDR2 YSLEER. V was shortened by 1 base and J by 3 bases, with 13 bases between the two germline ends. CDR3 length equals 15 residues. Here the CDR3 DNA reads TGCGCCAGCAGCCAAGCACCGGGGGAGAGCTACGAGCAGTACTTC. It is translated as CASSQAPGESYEQYF.

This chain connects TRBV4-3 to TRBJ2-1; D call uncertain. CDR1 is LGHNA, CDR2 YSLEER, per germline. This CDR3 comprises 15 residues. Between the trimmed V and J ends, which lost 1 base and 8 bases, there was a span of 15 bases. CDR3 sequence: CASSQVDGRPDEQFF. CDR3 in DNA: TGCGCCAGCAGCCAAGTAGATGGTAGACCCGATGAGCAGTTCTTC.

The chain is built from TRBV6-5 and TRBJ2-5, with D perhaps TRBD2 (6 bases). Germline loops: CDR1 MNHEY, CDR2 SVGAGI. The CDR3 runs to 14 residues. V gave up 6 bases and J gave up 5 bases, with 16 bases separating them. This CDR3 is CASRQSGSGETQYF. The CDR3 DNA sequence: TGTGCCAGCAGACAGTCCGGGAGTGGGGAGACCCAGTACTTC.

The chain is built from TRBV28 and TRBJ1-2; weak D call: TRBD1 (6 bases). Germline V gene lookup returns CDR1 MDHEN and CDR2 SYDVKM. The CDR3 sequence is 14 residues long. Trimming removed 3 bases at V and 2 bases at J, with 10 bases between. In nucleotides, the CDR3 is TGTGCCAGCAGTTTGGACAGAATAAACTATGGCTACACCTTC. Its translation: CASSLDRINYGYTF.

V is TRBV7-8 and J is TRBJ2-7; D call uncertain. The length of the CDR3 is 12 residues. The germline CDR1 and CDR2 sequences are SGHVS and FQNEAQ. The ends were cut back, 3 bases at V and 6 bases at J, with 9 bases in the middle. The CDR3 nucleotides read TGTGCCAGCAGCTTTAGGACGGGCGAGCAGTACTTC. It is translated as CASSFRTGEQYF.

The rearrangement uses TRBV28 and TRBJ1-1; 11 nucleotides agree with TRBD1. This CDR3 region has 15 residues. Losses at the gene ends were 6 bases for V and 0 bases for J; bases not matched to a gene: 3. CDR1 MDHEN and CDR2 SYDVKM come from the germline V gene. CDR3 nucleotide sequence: TGTGCCAGCAGGCCGGGACAGGGGGTGAACACTGAAGCTTTCTTT. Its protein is CASRPGQGVNTEAFF.

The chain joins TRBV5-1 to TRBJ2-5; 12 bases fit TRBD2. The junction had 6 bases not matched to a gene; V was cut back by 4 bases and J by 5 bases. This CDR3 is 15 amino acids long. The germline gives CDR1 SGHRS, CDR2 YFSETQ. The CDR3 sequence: CASSRLAGAGETQYF. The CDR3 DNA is TGCGCCAGCAGCAGACTAGCGGGAGCGGGGGAGACCCAGTACTTC.

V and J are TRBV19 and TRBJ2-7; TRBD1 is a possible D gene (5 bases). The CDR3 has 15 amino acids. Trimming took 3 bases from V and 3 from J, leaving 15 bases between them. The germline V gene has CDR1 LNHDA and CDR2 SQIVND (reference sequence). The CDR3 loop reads CASSMSPQGSYEQYF. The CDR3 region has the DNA TGTGCCAGTAGTATGTCGCCCCAGGGTAGCTACGAGCAGTACTTC. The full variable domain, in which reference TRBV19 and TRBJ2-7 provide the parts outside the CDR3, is DGGITQSPKYLFRKEGQNVTLSCEQNLNHDAMYWYRQDPGQGLRLIYYSQIVNDFQKGDIAEGYSVSREKKESFPLTVTSAQKNPTAFYLCASSMSPQGSYEQYFGPGTRLTVT.

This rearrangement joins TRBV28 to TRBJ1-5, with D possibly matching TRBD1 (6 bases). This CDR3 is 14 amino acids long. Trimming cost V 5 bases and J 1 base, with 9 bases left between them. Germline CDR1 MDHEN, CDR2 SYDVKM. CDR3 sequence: CASSKGGSNQPQHF. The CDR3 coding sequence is TGTGCCAGCAGTAAAGGGGGGAGCAATCAGCCCCAGCATTTT.

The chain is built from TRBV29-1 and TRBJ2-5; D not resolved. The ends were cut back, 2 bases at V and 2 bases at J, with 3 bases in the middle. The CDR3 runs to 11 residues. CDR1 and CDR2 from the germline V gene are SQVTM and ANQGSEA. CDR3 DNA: TGCAGCGTTGAACAACAAGAGACCCAGTACTTC. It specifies CSVEQQETQYF.

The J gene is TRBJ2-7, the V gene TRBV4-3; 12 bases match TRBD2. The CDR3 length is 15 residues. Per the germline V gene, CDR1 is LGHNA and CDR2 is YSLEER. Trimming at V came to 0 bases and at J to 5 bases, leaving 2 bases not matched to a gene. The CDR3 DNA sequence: TGCGCCAGCAGCCAAGATCGACTAGCGGGAGACGAGCAGTACTTC. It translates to CASSQDRLAGDEQYF.

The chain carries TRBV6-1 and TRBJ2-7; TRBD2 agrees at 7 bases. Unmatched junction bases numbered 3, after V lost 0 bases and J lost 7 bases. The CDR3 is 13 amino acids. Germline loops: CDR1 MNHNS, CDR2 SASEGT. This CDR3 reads CASSEAGGGEQYF. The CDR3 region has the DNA TGTGCCAGCAGTGAAGCGGGGGGAGGGGAGCAGTACTTC.